The rows below give T cell receptor beta chains drawn from one sample of a study of blood T cell repertoires in COVID-19. The repertoire was sequenced with immunoSEQ multiplex PCR; TCRdb's copy has only in-frame clones and lacks some. The sample comprises 300,000 to 350,000 clones, 80% to 90% of which are singletons, and approximately 4.4% rests with the top ten. The sequencing sample was made of PBMCs or T cells enriched from blood (not recorded which). The receptors originated from a woman aged 35 to 49 with acute COVID-19. CDR3s include the opening cysteine and the closing phenylalanine or tryptophan. Each record gives: J gene, clone size, CDR3 length, V gene, CDR3 protein. Clone size, where shown, is once, few, many, or a class for clones that have expanded.

TRBJ2-7	-	15	TRBV7-2	CASSLRTGSNYEQYF
TRBJ2-1	-	14	TRBV19	CASSIDQDYNEQFF
TRBJ2-7	-	16	TRBV24-1	CATSRTGALSSYEQYF
TRBJ2-4	-	18	TRBV27	CASSLRASGGNTKNIQYF
TRBJ1-1	-	14	TRBV7-2	CASSPPVPNTEAFF
TRBJ1-6	few	16	TRBV13	CASSFLGQGINSPLHF
TRBJ1-3	-	16	TRBV4-1	CASSQPGQGSGNTIYF
TRBJ1-4	-	14	TRBV28	CASSAPGQNEKLFF
TRBJ1-6	-	15	TRBV9	CASSRGTGFGSPLHF
TRBJ1-1	-	14	TRBV5-1	CASSVTPSNTEAFF
TRBJ1-5	-	15	TRBV19	CASSLPGRVNQPQHF
TRBJ2-3	-	19	TRBV13	CASSLIPSGRQVGTDTQYF